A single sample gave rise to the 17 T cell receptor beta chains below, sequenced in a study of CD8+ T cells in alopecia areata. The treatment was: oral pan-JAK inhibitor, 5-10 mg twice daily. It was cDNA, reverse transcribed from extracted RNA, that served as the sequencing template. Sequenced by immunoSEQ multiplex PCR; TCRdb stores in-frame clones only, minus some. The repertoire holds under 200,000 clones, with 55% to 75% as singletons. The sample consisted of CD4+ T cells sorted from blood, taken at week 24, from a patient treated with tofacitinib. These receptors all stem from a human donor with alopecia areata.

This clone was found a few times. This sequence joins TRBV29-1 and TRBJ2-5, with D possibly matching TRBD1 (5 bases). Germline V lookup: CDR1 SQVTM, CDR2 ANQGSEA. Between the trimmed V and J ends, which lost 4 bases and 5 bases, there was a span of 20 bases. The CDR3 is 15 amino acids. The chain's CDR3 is CSVAASAGFSETQYF. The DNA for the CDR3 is TGCAGCGTTGCGGCTTCGGCAGGGTTTAGCGAGACCCAGTACTTC.

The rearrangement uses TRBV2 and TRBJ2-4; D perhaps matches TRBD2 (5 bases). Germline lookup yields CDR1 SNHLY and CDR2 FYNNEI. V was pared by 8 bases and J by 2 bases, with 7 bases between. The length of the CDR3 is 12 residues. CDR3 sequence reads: CASGGSKNIQYF. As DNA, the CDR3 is TGTGCCAGCGGAGGATCCAAAAACATTCAGTACTTC.

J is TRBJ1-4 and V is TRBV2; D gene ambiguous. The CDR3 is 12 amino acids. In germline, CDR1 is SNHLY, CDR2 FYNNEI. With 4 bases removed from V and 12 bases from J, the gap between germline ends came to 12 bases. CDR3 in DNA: TGTGCCAGCAGTGTACAAGGGAAGGAACTGTTTTTT. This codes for CASSVQGKELFF.

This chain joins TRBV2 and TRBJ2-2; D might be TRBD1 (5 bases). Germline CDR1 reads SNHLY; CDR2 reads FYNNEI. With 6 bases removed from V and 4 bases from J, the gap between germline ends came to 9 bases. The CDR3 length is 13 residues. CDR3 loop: CASSTDSTGELFF. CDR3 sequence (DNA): TGTGCCAGCAGCACCGACAGCACCGGGGAGCTGTTTTTT.

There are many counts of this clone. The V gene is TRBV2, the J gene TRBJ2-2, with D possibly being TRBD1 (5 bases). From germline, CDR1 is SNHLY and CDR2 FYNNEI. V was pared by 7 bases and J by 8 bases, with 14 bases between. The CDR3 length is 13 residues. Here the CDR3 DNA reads TGTGCCAGCAAAACAGGCCTCCGTGGGGAGCTGTTTTTT. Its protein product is CASKTGLRGELFF.

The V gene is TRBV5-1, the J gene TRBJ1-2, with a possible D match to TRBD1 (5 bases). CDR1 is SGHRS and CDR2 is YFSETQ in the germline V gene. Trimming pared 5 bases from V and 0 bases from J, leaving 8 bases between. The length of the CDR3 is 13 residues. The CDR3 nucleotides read TGCGCCAGCAGAGGGACGGCTAACTATGGCTACACCTTC. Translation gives CASRGTANYGYTF.

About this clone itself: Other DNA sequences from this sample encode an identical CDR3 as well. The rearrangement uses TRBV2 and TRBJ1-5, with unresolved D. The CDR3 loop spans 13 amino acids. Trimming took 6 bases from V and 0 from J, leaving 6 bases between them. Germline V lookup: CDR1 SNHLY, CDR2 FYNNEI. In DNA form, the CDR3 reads TGTGCCAGCAGCGGCTATAGCAATCAGCCCCAGCATTTT. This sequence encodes CASSGYSNQPQHF.

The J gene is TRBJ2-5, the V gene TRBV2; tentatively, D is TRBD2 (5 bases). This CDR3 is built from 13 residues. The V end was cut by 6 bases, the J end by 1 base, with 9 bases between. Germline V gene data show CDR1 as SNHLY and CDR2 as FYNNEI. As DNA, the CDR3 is TGTGCCAGCAGCATGACTACCCAAGAGACCCAGTACTTC. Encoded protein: CASSMTTQETQYF.

In DNA form, the CDR3 reads TGTGCCTGGAGTTCCCAAAGCCCCAACAGGGGGCTCCAGCCCCAGCATTTT. It yields the protein CAWSSQSPNRGLQPQHF. The V call is TRBV30, the J call TRBJ1-5; 9 bases are shared with TRBD1. Trimming took 2 bases from V and 7 from J; bases not matched to a gene: 15. The germline V gene encodes CDR1 GTSNPN and CDR2 SVGIG (reference sequence). The length of the CDR3 is 17 residues.

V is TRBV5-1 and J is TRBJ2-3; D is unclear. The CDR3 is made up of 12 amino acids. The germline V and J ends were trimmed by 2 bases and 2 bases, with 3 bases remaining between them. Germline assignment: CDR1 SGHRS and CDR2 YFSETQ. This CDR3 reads CASSFPTDTQYF. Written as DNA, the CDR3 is TGCGCCAGCAGCTTCCCCACAGATACGCAGTATTTT.

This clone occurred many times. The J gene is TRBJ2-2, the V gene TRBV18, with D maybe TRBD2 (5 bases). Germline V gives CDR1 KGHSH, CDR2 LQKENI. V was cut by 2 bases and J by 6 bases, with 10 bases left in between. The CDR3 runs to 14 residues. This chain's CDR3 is CASSPIAGAGELFF. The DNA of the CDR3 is TGTGCCAGCTCACCAATTGCGGGCGCCGGGGAGCTGTTTTTT.

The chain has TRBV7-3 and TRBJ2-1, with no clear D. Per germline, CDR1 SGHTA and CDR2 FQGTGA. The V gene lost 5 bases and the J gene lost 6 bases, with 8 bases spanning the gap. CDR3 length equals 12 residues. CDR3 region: CASSPSPNEQFF. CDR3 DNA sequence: TGTGCCAGCAGCCCGAGTCCCAATGAGCAGTTCTTC.

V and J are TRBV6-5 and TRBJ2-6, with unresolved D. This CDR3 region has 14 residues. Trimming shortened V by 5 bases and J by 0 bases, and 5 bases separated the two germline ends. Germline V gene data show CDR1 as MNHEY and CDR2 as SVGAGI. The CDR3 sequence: CASSPVSGANVLTF. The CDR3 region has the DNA TGTGCCAGCAGTCCCGTCTCTGGGGCCAACGTCCTGACTTTC.

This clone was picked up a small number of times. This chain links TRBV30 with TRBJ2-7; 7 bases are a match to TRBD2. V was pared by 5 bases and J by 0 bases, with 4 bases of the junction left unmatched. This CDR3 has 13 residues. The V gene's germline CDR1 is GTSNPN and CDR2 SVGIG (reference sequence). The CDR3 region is CAWERGSSYEQYF. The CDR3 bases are TGTGCCTGGGAGCGGGGAAGCTCCTACGAGCAGTACTTC.

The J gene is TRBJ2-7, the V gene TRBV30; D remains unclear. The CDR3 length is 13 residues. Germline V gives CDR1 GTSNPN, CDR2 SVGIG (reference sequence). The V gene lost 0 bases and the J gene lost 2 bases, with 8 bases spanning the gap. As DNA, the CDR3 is TGTGCCTGGAGTGTAAGTCGGCCCTACGAGCAGTACTTC. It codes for CAWSVSRPYEQYF. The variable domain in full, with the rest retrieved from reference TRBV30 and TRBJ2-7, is SQTIHQWPATLVQPVGSPLSLECTVEGTSNPNLYWYRQAAGRGLQLLFYSVGIGQISSEVPQNLSASRPQDRQFILSSKKLLLSDSGFYLCAWSVSRPYEQYFGPGTRLTVT.

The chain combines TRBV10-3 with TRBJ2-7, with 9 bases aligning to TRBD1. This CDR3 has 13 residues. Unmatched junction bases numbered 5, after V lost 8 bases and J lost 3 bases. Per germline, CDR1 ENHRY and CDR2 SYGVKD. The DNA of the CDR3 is TGTGCCATCGGGAGGACAGGGGACTACGAGCAGTACTTC. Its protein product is CAIGRTGDYEQYF.

The CDR3 DNA is TGTGCCAGCAGCCGTACTAGAGACATCGCGGAGACCCAGTACTTC. Encoded protein: CASSRTRDIAETQYF. The chain links TRBV9 to TRBJ2-5; TRBD2 is a possible D gene (5 bases). Looked up from germline, CDR1 is SGDLS and CDR2 is YYNGEE. The CDR3 extends over 15 amino acids. The V gene lost 4 bases and the J gene lost 5 bases, with 18 bases spanning the gap.